This T cell receptor beta chain was identified in a study of response to subunit inactivated influenza vaccine. Study-wide results and caveats: A suggestion made by the authors is that each seasonal influenza vaccination recruits few new T cells.

From the RT-PCR reads, TCRdb called clonotypes with MiXCR, one entry per CDR3 protein. Of around 200,000 distinct CDR3 sequences in the sample, 9.2% are singletons; the top ten hold approximately 10%. As concerns this clonotype: Its antigen remains unidentified.

The sample in question was non-naive T cells sorted from PBMCs, obtained on the day of vaccination. This clonotype originated in a man aged 50 or older who received an inactivated influenza vaccine.

DNA for the CDR3: TGCAGTGCTAAAGGGAATCTAGAGAATGAGCAGTTCTTC. Translation gives CSAKGNLENEQFF. V is TRBV20-1 and J is TRBJ2-1, with D unclear. From germline, CDR1 is DFQATT and CDR2 SNEGSKA (reference sequence). CDR3 length: 13 amino acids. V was clipped by 4 bases and J by 7 bases, with 14 bases between them.